Given below is one TCR beta chain in context. The specificity of this receptor is unknown. The sample holds no much larger clone one base away, and base qualities are not on file. The V and J ends are trimmed by 1 base and 1 base, leaving 11 bases between them. CDR1 SGHDN and CDR2 FVKESK are derived from the germline V gene. Counted from cysteine to phenylalanine, this CDR3 has 15 amino acids. The DNA shown is the 45-base CDR3, in frame from base 1. This entry is derived from a study of shared clonotypes between healthy human individuals (dated by TCRdb to 2018 to 2020). Background on the whole study: The cohort included a few men and a couple of women between 18 and 49 years of age. Per donor, leukapheresis produced somewhere between about 0.94 and 9.5 billion PBMCs. To increase sequencing depth and limit assay-specific biases, TCR repertoire library preparation and sequencing were carried out by different laboratories using diverse techniques. To estimate repertoire size and how much clonotypes are shared between individuals, the study performed deep sequencing of blood TCR repertoires from roughly five healthy adults. For each donor, CD4 naive and CD4 memory were each given three plates, CD8 naive was given two plates, and CD8 memory was given one plate. Study-wide findings and limitations: When several donors were compared, the shared fraction of clonotypes was about 5.2% for naive CD4, around 3.6% for naive CD8, 2% to 2.5% for memory CD4, and 0.35% to 0.5% for memory CD8. Even with the large sequencing depth, rarefaction of the sorted-subset datasets indicated that sequencing was incomplete. Based on pairwise subsampling, the degree of clonotype sharing among donors was expected to be affected by sequencing depth. The genetic and exposure-history diversity represented was limited by the small number of donors. Compared with non-shared clonotypes, clonotypes shared by all four sorted-subset donors had higher generation probabilities. Sampling was restricted to blood, and TCR repertoires in tissue are likely to differ from TCR repertoires in blood. Naive subsets generally had larger estimated clonotype richness than memory subsets did.

TCR CDR3 regions were amplified from genomic DNA by multiplex PCR using the deep immunoSEQ assay. Genomic DNA extracted from each cell subset was distributed evenly over all wells of several immunoSEQ 96-well plates, and each plate served as one replicate. For sorted subsets, 200 to 250 ng of genomic DNA, equivalent to around 29,000 T cell genomes, went into each replicate PCR. Purified libraries were quantified with a Qubit 3.0 fluorometer, sized on a Bioanalyzer 2100, and re-quantified with the KAPA Library Quantification kit. Every immunoSEQ 96-well plate was sequenced on a separate single-read 150-cycle Illumina NextSeq 550 flow cell. The source study handled its data this way. Because only junctional sequences without quality scores were contained in the immunoSEQ output, filtering matching that applied to full-length reads could not be performed. To assign V/J genes and CDR3, sequences were annotated using PyIR, a Python wrapper for IgBLAST v1.9, with IMGT germline references. Reads were filtered out if the reads had weak V/J assignments (E-value above 1e-6), no CDR3, stop codons, out-of-frame junctions, or ambiguous translated residues. A V3J clonotype was defined by an identical inferred V gene, J gene, and CDR3 amino acid sequence. Percentage overlap between repertoires was computed as shared unique clonotypes divided by the size of the smaller repertoire. RTK rarefaction, the Chao1 estimator, and Recon v2.1 estimates of unobserved clonotypes were used to assess repertoire richness. For all TCRbeta clonotypes obtained by the gDNA method from a few donors, generation probabilities were computed with OLGA. TCRdb took this table from immuneACCESS and kept in-frame rearrangements with V and J called. Such tables lack part of the clones; where checked against another copy, unresolved V genes explain under half of the gap, and the rest is unexplained. That table is the source of V, J and clone size, and D and trimming were worked out from the DNA. The sample table holds fewer than 1.8 million clones, of which just under 99% were seen once. The top ten hold 0.3% to 0.45% of the sample.

Donors were healthy HIV-negative adults with no recently reported acute infections or vaccinations. Every donor was a Caucasian adult residing in Nashville, Tennessee, USA. CD4+ T cells were enriched by magnetic negative selection, after which naive cells were positively selected on CD45RA and the negative fraction was taken as the memory subset. After blood collection by leukapheresis, PBMCs were isolated using Ficoll-Histopaque density gradient centrifugation and then cryopreserved in the vapor phase of liquid nitrogen. Analytical flow cytometry was used to check the purity and quantity of each magnetically sorted T cell population. Each sorted fraction had its genomic DNA isolated and then quantified by UV absorbance on a Nanodrop 2000c.

The sample comprised naive CD4+ T cells sorted from blood. The sample's cell subset or site label is to be understood as: CD45RA+ positively selected. The rearrangement combines TRBV14 with TRBJ2-7; no D gene can be assigned with confidence. The sequence was collected from a man in his thirties or forties in good health. In nucleotide form, the sequence is TGTGCCAGCAGCCAAGTTGGGGTCGGGTCCTACGAGCAGTACTTC. It specifies CASSQVGVGSYEQYF.